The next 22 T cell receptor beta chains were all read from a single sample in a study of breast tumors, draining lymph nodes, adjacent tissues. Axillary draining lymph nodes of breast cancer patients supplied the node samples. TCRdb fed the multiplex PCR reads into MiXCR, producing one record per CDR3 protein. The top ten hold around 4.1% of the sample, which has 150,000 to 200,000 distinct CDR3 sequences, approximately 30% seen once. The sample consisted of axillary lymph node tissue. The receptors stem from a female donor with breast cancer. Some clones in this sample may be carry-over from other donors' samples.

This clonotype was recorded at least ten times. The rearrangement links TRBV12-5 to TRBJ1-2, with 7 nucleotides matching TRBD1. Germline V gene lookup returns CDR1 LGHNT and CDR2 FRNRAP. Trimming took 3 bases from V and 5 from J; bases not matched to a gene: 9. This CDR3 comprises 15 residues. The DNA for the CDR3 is TGTGCTAGTGGTTTCCCCGGAGGGGGCACGTATGGCTACACCTTC. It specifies CASGFPGGGTYGYTF.

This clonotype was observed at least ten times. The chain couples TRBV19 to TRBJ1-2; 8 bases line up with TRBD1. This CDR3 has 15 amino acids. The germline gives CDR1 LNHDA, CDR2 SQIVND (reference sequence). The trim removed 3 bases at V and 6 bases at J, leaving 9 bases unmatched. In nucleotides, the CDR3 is TGTGCCAGTAGTATGGGGGCAGGGGGCGCGGATGGCTACACCTTC. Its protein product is CASSMGAGGADGYTF.

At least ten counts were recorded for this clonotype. The CDR3: CASSRVQGDLYGYTF. CDR3 in DNA: TGTGCCAGCAGCCGTGTACAGGGCGACCTATATGGCTACACCTTC. The chain combines TRBV5-6 with TRBJ1-2; TRBD1 is a possible D gene (6 bases). V was cut by 4 bases and J by 5 bases, with 18 bases left in between. The germline V gene encodes CDR1 SGHDT and CDR2 YYEEEE. There are 15 residues in the CDR3.

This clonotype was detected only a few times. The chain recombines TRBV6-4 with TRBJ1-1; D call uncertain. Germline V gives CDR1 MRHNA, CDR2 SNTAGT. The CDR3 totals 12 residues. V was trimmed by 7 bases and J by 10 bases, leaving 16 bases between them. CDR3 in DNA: TGTGCCAGCATAAAGGTTGGGCACAGAGCTTTCTTT. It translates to CASIKVGHRAFF.

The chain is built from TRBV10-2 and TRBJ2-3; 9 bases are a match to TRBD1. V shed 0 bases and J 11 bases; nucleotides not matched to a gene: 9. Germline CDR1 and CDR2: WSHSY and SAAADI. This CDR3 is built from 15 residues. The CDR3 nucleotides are TGCGCCAGCAGTGAGTCTGGGACAGGGTGGGGTGAGCAGTATTTT. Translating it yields CASSESGTGWGEQYF.

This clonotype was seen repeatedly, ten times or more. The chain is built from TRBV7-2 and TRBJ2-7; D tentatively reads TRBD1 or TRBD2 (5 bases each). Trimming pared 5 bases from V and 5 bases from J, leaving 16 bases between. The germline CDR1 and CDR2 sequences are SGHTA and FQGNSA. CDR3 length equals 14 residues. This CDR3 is CASSNSLGRHEQYF. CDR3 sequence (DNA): TGTGCCAGCAGCAATTCTCTGGGACGGCACGAGCAGTACTTC.

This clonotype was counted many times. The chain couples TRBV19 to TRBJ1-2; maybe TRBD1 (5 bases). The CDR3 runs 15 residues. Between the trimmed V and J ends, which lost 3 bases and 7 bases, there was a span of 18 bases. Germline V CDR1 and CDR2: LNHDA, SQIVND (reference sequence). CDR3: CASSMDSGTKVGYTF. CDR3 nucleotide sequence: TGTGCCAGTAGTATGGACTCCGGGACTAAAGTTGGCTACACCTTC.

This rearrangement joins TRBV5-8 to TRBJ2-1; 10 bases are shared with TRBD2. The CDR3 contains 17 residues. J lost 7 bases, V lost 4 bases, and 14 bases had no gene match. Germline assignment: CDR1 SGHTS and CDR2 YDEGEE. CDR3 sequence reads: CASSPTYASGGANEQFF. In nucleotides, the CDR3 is TGTGCCAGCAGCCCCACCTACGCCAGCGGGGGGGCTAATGAGCAGTTCTTC. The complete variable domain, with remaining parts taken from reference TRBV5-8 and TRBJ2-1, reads EAGVTQSPTHLIKTRGQQATLRCSPISGHTSVYWYQQALGLGLQFLLWYDEGEERNRGNFPPRFSGRQFPNYSSELNVNALELEDSALYLCASSPTYASGGANEQFFGPGTRLTVL.

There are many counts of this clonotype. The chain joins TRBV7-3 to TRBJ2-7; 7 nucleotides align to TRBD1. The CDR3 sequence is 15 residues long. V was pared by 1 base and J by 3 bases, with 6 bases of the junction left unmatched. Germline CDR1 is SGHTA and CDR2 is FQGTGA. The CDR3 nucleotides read TGTGCCAGCAGCTTAAATGGACAGGCAATCTACGAGCAGTACTTC. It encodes CASSLNGQAIYEQYF.

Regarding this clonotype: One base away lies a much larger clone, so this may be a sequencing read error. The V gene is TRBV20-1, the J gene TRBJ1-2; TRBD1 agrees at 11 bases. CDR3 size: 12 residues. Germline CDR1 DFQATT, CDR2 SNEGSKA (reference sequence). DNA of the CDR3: TGCAGTGCGGGACAGGGACAGGGGGGCTCCACCTTC. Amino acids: CSAGQGQGGSTF.

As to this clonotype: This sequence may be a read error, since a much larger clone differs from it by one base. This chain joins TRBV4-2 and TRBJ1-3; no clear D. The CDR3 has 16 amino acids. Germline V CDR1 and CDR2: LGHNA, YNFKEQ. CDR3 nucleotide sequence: TGTGTCAGCAGCCAAGAGGCCGGATTCTCTGGAAACACCATATATTTT. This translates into CVSSQEAGFSGNTIYF.

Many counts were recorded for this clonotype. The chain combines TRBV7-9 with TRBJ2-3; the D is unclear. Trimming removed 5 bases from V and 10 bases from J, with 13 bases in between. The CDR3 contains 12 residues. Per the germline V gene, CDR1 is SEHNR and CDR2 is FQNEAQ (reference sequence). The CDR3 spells CASSHSTESQYF. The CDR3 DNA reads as TGTGCCAGCAGCCATTCGACTGAGTCGCAGTATTTT.

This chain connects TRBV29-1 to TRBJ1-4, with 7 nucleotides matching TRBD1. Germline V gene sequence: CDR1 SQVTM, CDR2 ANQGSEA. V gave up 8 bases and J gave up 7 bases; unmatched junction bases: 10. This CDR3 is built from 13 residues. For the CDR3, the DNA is TGCAGCTTGGCCGAGACAGGGTTTGAAAAACTGTTTTTT. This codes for CSLAETGFEKLFF.

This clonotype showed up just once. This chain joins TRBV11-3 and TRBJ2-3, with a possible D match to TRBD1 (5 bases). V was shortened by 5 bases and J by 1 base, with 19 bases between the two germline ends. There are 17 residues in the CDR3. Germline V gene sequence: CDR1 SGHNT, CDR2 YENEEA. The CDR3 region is CASSLKGWGAGTDTQYF. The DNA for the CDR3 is TGTGCCAGCAGCCTCAAGGGGTGGGGCGCCGGCACAGATACGCAGTATTTT. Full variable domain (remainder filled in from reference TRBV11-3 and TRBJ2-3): EAGVVQSPRYKIIEKKQPVAFWCNPISGHNTLYWYLQNLGQGPELLIRYENEEAVDDSQLPKDRFSAERLKGVDSTLKIQPAELGDSAVYLCASSLKGWGAGTDTQYFGPGTRLTVL.

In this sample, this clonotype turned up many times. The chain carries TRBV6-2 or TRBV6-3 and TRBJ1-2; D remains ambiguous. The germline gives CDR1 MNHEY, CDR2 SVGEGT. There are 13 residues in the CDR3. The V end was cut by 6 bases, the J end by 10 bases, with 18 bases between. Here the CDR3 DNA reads TGTGCCAGCAGCCCCGGACGGAGAAAGGACTACACCTTC. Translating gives CASSPGRRKDYTF.

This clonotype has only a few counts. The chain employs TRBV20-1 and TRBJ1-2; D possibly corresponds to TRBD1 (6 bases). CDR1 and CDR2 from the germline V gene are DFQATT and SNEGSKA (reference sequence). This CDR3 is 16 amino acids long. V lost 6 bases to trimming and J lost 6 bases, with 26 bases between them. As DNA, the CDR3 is TGCAGTGCCAGTCGGGGGGCCCTGGACACGAGAAATGGCTACACCTTC. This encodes CSASRGALDTRNGYTF.

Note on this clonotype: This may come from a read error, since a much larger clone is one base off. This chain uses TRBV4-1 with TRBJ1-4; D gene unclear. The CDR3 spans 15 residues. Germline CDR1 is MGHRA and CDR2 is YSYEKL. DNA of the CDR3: TGCGCCAGCAGCCAAGAGGTTTCAACTAATGAAGAACTGTTTTTT. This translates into CASSQEVSTNEELFF.

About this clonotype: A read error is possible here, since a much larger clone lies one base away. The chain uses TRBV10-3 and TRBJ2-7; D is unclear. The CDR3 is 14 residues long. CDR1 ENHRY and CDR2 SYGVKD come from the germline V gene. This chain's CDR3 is CASSYSAAVYEQYF. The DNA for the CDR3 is TGTGCCAGCAGTTACTCGGCAGCAGTCTACGAGCAGTACTTC.

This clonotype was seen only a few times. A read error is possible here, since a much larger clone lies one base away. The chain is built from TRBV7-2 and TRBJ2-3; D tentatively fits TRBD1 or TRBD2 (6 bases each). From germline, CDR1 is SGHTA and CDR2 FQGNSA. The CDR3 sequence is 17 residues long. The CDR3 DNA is TGTGCCAGCAGCTTGGTGCTACGCTTGCGGGACACAGATCCGCAGTATTTT. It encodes CASSLVLRLRDTDPQYF.

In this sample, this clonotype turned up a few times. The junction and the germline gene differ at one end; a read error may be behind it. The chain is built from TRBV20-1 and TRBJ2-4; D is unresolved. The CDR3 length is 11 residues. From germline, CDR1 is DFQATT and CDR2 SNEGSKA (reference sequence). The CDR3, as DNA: TGCAGTGCCATGGGCCAGATAATTCAGTCCTTC. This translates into CSAMGQIIQSF.

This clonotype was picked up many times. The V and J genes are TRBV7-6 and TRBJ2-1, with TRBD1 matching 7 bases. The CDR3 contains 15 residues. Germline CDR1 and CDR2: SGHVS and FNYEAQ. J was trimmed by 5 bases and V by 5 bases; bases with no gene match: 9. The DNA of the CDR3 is TGTGCCAGCAGCAGGAAGACAGGGTTCGACAATGAGCAGTTCTTC. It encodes CASSRKTGFDNEQFF. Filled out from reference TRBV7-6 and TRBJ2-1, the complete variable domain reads GAGVSQSPRYKVTKRGQDVALRCDPISGHVSLYWYRQALGQGPEFLTYFNYEAQQDKSGLPNDRFSAERPEGSISTLTIQRTEQRDSAMYRCASSRKTGFDNEQFFGPGTRLTVL.

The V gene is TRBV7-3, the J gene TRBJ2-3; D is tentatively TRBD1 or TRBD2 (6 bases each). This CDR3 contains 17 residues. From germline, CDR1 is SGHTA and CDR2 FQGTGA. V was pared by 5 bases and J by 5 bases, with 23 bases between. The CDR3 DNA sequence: TGTGCCAGCAGCCCTCGGGGGCTGGATGGGAGAGGAGATACGCAGTATTTT. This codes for CASSPRGLDGRGDTQYF.